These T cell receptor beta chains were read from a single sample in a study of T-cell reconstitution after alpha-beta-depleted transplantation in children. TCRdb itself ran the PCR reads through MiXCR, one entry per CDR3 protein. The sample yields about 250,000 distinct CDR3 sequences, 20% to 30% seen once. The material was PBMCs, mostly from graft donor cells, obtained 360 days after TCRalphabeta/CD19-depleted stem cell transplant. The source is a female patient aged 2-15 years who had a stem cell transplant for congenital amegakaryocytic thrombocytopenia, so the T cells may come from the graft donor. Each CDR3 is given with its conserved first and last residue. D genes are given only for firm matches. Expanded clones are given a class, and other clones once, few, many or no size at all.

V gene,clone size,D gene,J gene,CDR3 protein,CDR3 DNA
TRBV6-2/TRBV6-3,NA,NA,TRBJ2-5,CASSLHSDQETQYF,TGTGCCAGCAGTCTACACAGCGACCAAGAGACCCAGTACTTC
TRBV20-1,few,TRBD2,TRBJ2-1,CSADTSGGLNEQFF,TGCAGTGCGGACACTAGCGGGGGCCTCAATGAGCAGTTCTTC
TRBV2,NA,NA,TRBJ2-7,CASSRGQGWHEQYF,TGTGCCAGCAGCCGCGGGCAGGGGTGGCACGAGCAGTACTTC
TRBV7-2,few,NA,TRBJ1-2,CASSLVGGNGYTF,TGTGCCAGCAGCCTGGTGGGAGGCAATGGCTACACCTTC
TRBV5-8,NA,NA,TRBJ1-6,CASRGMLFDSPLHF,TGTGCCAGCAGGGGCATGTTGTTTGATTCACCCCTCCACTTT
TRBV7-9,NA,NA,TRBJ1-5,CASSLVGGGNQPQHF,TGTGCCAGCAGCTTAGTCGGGGGTGGCAATCAGCCCCAGCATTTT
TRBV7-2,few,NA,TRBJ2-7,CASSLGGSIHEQYF,TGTGCCAGCAGCCTAGGGGGAAGCATCCACGAGCAGTACTTC
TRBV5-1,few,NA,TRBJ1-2,CASSLTDRPRYGYTF,TGCGCCAGCAGCTTGACAGACAGGCCCCGCTATGGCTACACCTTC
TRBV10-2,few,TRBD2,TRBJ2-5,CASSAIGGAQETQYF,TGCGCCAGCAGTGCAATCGGGGGGGCCCAAGAGACCCAGTACTTC
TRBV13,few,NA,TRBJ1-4,CASSSINEKLFF,TGTGCCAGCAGCTCAATCAATGAAAAACTGTTTTTT
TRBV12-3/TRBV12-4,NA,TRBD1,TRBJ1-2,CASSLADRSRYTF,TGTGCCAGCAGTTTGGCGGACAGGTCGCGCTACACCTTC
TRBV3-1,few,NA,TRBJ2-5,CASSRGIQETQYF,TGTGCCAGCAGCCGCGGAATACAAGAGACCCAGTACTTC
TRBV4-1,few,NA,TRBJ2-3,CASSQDFGGLISVF,TGCGCCAGCAGCCAAGATTTTGGCGGGCTGATCTCGGTTTTT
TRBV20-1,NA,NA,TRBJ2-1,CSARDLSSYNEQFF,TGCAGTGCTAGAGACCTGAGCTCCTACAATGAGCAGTTCTTC
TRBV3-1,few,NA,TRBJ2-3,CASSQDRLYEQYF,TGTGCCAGCAGCCAAGATCGCCTATACGAGCAGTATTTT